Given below is one TCR beta chain in context. No antigen is known for it. These data belong to a study of beta chain features in type 1 diabetes. Study-wide points: In all four CD4+ subsets, TCRB CDR3 length was significantly, moderately reduced in type 1 diabetes. A PCR bias possibly favoring shorter templates would apply equally to patients and controls.

Expressed TCRB transcripts got sequenced, as all isolated RNA was reverse transcribed. An average around 3.5 million reads came from naive, central memory and regulatory T cell samples. Using immunoSEQ multiplex PCR, the repertoire was profiled, and TCRdb retains in-frame clones only, with some absent. The sample contains approximately 270,000 clones, 13% to 15% of which appear only once. Trimming stripped 2 bases from V and 4 bases from J, with 17 bases between. The CDR3 runs 16 residues. CDR1 and CDR2 (germline): MNHNY, SVGAGI (reference sequence). The sample consisted of naive CD4+ T cells from blood. V and J are TRBV6-6 and TRBJ1-2; D is perhaps TRBD1 (6 bases). This TCR was sampled from a man under 40 with type 1 diabetes. The CDR3 DNA is TGTGCCAGCAGTTACACAGGACAGCTCATGAGCTATGGCTACACCTTC. Amino acid sequence: CASSYTGQLMSYGYTF.